This T cell receptor (beta chain) was identified in a study of cytomegalovirus exposure and HLA in healthy donors (dated by TCRdb to 2016 to 2017). Regarding the research as a whole: According to an earlier analysis of around 600 of the donors, about 180 million T cells yielded 120 million or so unique TCR beta sequences and about 300 Gb of sequence data. An early release covering 550 to 650 HLA-typed donors comprised roughly 300 gigabases of sequencing data and roughly 85 million unique TCR sequences. Among the approximately 430 genotyped donors, about 83% belonged to the genetic ancestry cluster associated with self-reported Caucasian donors. The aim of the study was to test whether cataloging public T cell receptors could identify signatures of past pathogen exposure. Using immunosequencing, the study profiled T cell repertoires from 550 to 750 subjects and related those repertoires to cytomegalovirus serostatus. A separate validation cohort of 100 to 150 different subjects was used in addition to the 666-subject first cohort. The study combined high-throughput TCR immunosequencing, statistical association of individual TCRs with disease status, and machine learning to predict cytomegalovirus infection status. A later analysis re-analyzed previously published TCR beta repertoires from about 730 donors and added high-resolution HLA genotyping to study TCR occurrence patterns. Rather than using new phenotypic data, the later analysis identified candidate immune exposures from TCR beta sequences and from how often those sequences occurred across donors. In an earlier analysis of roughly 600 of the donors, high-throughput TCR beta sequencing was used to judge whether each TCR beta V gene segment behaved as functional or pseudogenic. Alongside the repertoire data, information on donor age, sex, ethnicity and CMV serostatus was compiled. A later genetic analysis used genome-wide SNP genotypes for about 65% of the roughly 700 donors, treating that subset as a discovery cohort. Every discovery cohort repertoire had been produced on one sequencing platform. Both class I and class II loci were covered by HLA typing, at four-digit resolution. Typing coverage differed by locus: A, B, C, DRB1 and DQB1 were typed in roughly 620-630 donors, DQA1 in approximately 520, DPA1 in some 610, and DPB1 in just under 490. Several DR-DQ haplotypes were handled as single units for association and clustering because linkage in the cohort was strong. Across 398 genotyped donors of the cohort, an average of approximately 220,000 unique TCR beta nucleotide sequences per donor were sequenced, and approximately 19% of those sequences were non-productive.

The research as a whole found: In a later analysis, some 17,000 TCR beta sequences were associated with specific HLA alleles at a false discovery rate of 0.05. The authors suggested that the approach could potentially be generalized to other disease states and immunological phenotypes. Most CMV-associated TCR beta chains appeared to be HLA-restricted in a later analysis, and the HLA associations seemed to be driven largely by CMV exposure. Several of the top co-occurrence clusters appeared to be linked to parvovirus B19, influenza, CMV and Epstein-Barr virus, according to a later analysis. An association between a missense DCLRE1C variant and V-gene and J-gene trimming of TCR beta chains was found in a later genetic analysis and replicated in an independent cohort. This cohort had only TCR beta chains sequenced, and the lack of alpha or paired-chain data limited which features could be detected. Compared with equally common non-associated chains, HLA-associated TCR beta chains in a later analysis were more clonally expanded and had lower generation probabilities. A further reported finding was that TCR beta sequences accurately predicted the HLA-A and HLA-B alleles for most subjects in the first cohort. Sequencing depth was assumed to be roughly uniform across donors in the presence/absence analyses, though that assumption may not hold. Linkage disequilibrium might explain the correlated functional status among segregating V segments, but an unknown experimental factor could not be excluded. CMV serostatus was the only immune exposure information available for the cohort. Broadly in line with IMGT annotations, most TCR beta V segments showed up in productive rearrangements about 90% or about 30% of the time in an earlier analysis of 587 of the donors. In the study, some 160 TCR beta chains were listed as associated with cytomegalovirus. Because HLA typing was missing for some donors at each locus, association tests included only the typed subset. Strong co-occurrence of HLA alleles, especially DR and DQ, made assigning TCR associations to individual alleles difficult. Some IMGT-functional V segments, including TRBV6-2 and TRBV6-3, could not be told apart with the 87-base-pair reads, so those segments were excluded. The classifier was reported to diagnose cytomegalovirus status with high specificity and sensitivity in both the original and validation cohorts. According to a later genetic analysis, donors in an Asian-associated ancestry cluster had fewer N-insertions in productive TCRs than the roughly 670-donor mean. A cluster of highly shared sequence variants was judged likely to be a technical artifact of the sequencing pipeline. A later analysis found that TCR association rates varied across HLA loci, with DRB1 alleles showing the most associated TCRs and HLA-C alleles the fewest. Across donors, most TCR sequences were observed very rarely, whereas some public TCRs were present in many individuals. Because counts were too low, seventeen rarely observed V segments, including chromosome 9 orphons, were excluded from the earlier analysis of under 650 of the donors. In vitro tests confirmed that a few of the cytomegalovirus-associated TCR beta chains recognize cytomegalovirus antigens.

In total, 666 healthy bone marrow donors made up the cohort. At the time of sampling, all cohort members were nominally healthy, though unrecorded immune exposures were likely present. The donor tested CMV seronegative, placing the donor among the approximately 400 seronegative members of the cohort. Each donor provided a peripheral blood sample, and peripheral blood mononuclear cells were used for TCR beta sequencing. Genomic DNA extraction from the blood cell samples was performed with the Qiagen DNeasy Blood Extraction Kit. In the germline V gene, CDR1 corresponds to SGHAT and CDR2 to FQNNGV. The CDR3 goes from the cysteine to the phenylalanine over 13 residues. Solely the CDR3 DNA is kept, with 39 bases framed from the first base. At the junction V is shortened by 4 bases and J by 11 bases; bases outside the gene matches: 8. The library was obtained by the immunoSEQ multiplex PCR assay. A mixture of 60 forward primers for TCR Vbeta segments and 13 reverse primers for TCR Jbeta segments was used in the multiplex PCR. The CDR3 region of rearranged TCR beta genes was amplified from genomic DNA by a multiplex PCR assay. Amplified TCR beta libraries were sequenced as 87-base-pair reads on the Illumina HiSeq System. The paper's processing steps were these. Across the 500 to 850 repertoires, a later analysis counted some 81 million unique TCR beta chains, around 10 million of which were shared by at least two donors. Raw reads were error-corrected and collapsed into unique sequences by a nearest-neighbor algorithm in which closely related sequences were merged to remove PCR and sequencing errors. To assign V, D and J gene segments, CDR3 sequences were aligned to IMGT reference sequences. Each retained sequence needed at least a six-nucleotide match to both a V gene segment and a J gene segment. Rearrangements were called productive when the CDR3 lacked stop codons and stayed in frame with V and J; all others were non-productive. Following IMGT convention, CDR3 was defined as the stretch from the second conserved V-encoded cysteine to the conserved J-encoded phenylalanine. Sequences without an unambiguous match to a single V gene segment were excluded from the earlier analysis of approximately 560 of the donors. In an earlier analysis of a few hundred of the donors, a V segment was called functional when productive rearrangements were above 56.7%, and segregating when the standard deviation between donors exceeded 5%. A statistical classification framework was developed to diagnose cytomegalovirus status using the catalog of TCR beta chain sequences. In a later analysis, TCR nucleotide sequences were compared against IMGT/GENE-DB human TR gene sequences so that V and J genes could be assigned. Using the TCRdist pipeline, a later analysis assigned CDR3 sequences along with most-parsimonious VDJ recombination scenarios. In a later analysis, every TCR beta chain was defined by the combination of its CDR3 amino acid sequence and its V-gene family, and reads without a unique V-gene family were dropped. A later analysis removed 592 highly shared, low-generation-probability nucleotide sequences to deal with suspected cross-contamination and a sequencing artifact. In a later analysis, a clonal expansion index for each public chain was calculated from normalized within-repertoire ranks of inferred template counts. A later analysis computed generation probabilities with a VDJ recombination model fitted to out-of-frame rearrangements, and checked the results against IGoR. In a later analysis, TCR-TCR, TCR-HLA and TCR-CMV co-occurrence was scored with hypergeometric tests, and a repertoire-size bias correction was applied to TCR pairs. To estimate false discovery rates, a later analysis permuted the HLA or CMV assignments 20 times. In a later analysis, co-occurring TCRs were grouped using DBSCAN, with TCRdist sequence similarity added in when clustering inside HLA-allele-positive subsets. Repertoires with fewer than 30,000 or more than 120,000 public chains, plus five repertoires with anomalous nucleotide sharing, were excluded from co-occurrence clustering. TCRdb mirrors the immuneACCESS table, restricted to in-frame sequences. Some clones are absent from its copies; in checked studies, under half trace to an unresolved V gene, and the reason for the others is unknown. V, J and clone size reflect that table, while D and trimming were determined from the DNA. The sample profile shows some 120,000 clones; roughly 81% of them were found once. Approximately 1% of the sample is taken by the ten largest.

For this clone: The antigen this receptor binds is unknown. Base qualities are not provided; no much larger clone lies one nucleotide away.

Sequenced: PBMCs. The chain employs TRBV11-2 and TRBJ1-1, with TRBD1 matching 9 junction bases. The clonotype comes from a woman under 40 in good health and CMV-seronegative. Here the CDR3 is given as CASSSAGTGRAFF. In nucleotide form, the sequence is TGTGCCAGCAGCTCCGCCGGGACAGGGAGGGCTTTCTTT.